The 17 T cell receptor beta chains below all came from one sample that was sequenced in a study of T-cell reconstitution after alpha-beta-depleted transplantation in children. During its preparation, the TCRbeta library received unique molecular identifiers. TCRdb itself ran the PCR reads through MiXCR, one entry per CDR3 protein. The data hold hundreds of thousands of distinct CDR3 sequences, with 15% to 20% observed a single time. Sequenced here: PBMCs, mostly from graft donor cells, sampled 360 days after TCRalphabeta/CD19-depleted stem cell transplant. The receptors shown here come from a male patient between 5 and 17 years old who had a stem cell transplant for acute lymphoblastic leukemia, so the T cells may come from the graft donor.

This clonotype has at least ten counts. The rearrangement links TRBV12-3 or TRBV12-4 to TRBJ2-3, with TRBD1 as a possible D gene (5 bases). The CDR3 has 15 amino acids. The V and J ends lost 2 bases and 5 bases respectively, with 14 bases between them. CDR3 DNA sequence: TGTGCCAGCAGTTTAATTGGCAGGGTGGGAGATACGCAGTATTTT. Amino acid sequence: CASSLIGRVGDTQYF.

This clonotype was counted only a few times. The V and J genes are TRBV18 and TRBJ2-1; 12 bases fit TRBD1. V shed 2 bases, J shed 9 bases, and the junction held 2 bases outside the gene matches. Germline values: CDR1 KGHSH, CDR2 LQKENI. The CDR3 extends over 14 amino acids. Here the CDR3 DNA reads TGTGCCAGCTCACCAAGGGACAGGGGGCTTGAGCAGTTCTTC. Translating it yields CASSPRDRGLEQFF.

The chain employs TRBV3-1 and TRBJ2-1, with unresolved D. CDR1 and CDR2 (germline): LGHDT, YNNKEL (reference sequence). The V and J ends lost 1 base and 2 bases respectively, with 12 bases between them. The CDR3 loop spans 16 amino acids. The DNA of the CDR3 is TGTGCCAGCAGCCAAGCCGACCGCAATCCCTACAATGAGCAGTTCTTC. Translated, it gives CASSQADRNPYNEQFF.

The chain links TRBV7-6 to TRBJ2-3; the match to TRBD1 covers 10 bases. After removal of 0 bases from V and 5 bases from J, the junction contained 17 bases not matched to a gene. The germline V gene encodes CDR1 SGHVS and CDR2 FNYEAQ. The CDR3 length is 20 residues. The CDR3, as DNA: TGTGCCAGCAGCTTAGCCCGAATTGTTCGGGGACAGGGGTTTTTAGATACGCAGTATTTT. This codes for CASSLARIVRGQGFLDTQYF. Full variable domain (remainder filled in from reference TRBV7-6 and TRBJ2-3): GAGVSQSPRYKVTKRGQDVALRCDPISGHVSLYWYRQALGQGPEFLTYFNYEAQQDKSGLPNDRFSAERPEGSISTLTIQRTEQRDSAMYRCASSLARIVRGQGFLDTQYFGPGTRLTVL.

The V gene is TRBV28, the J gene TRBJ2-7, with 7 bases matching TRBD2. The CDR3 extends over 13 amino acids. The germline CDR1 and CDR2 sequences are MDHEN and SYDVKM. V dropped 4 bases and J dropped 10; count of bases not matched to a gene: 10. Here the CDR3 reads CASSSPGLVGQYF. CDR3 in DNA: TGTGCCAGCAGTTCCCCCGGACTAGTCGGACAGTACTTC.

This clonotype was seen many times. This chain connects TRBV15 to TRBJ2-1, with D possibly being TRBD1 (6 bases). Looked up from germline, CDR1 is LNHNV and CDR2 is YYDKDF (reference sequence). The CDR3 contains 15 residues. Trimming cost V 0 bases and J 5 bases, with 11 bases left between them. This chain's CDR3 is CATSREYSGDNEQFF. The CDR3, as DNA: TGTGCCACCAGCAGAGAGTATTCAGGGGACAATGAGCAGTTCTTC.

This clonotype has just a few counts. This rearrangement joins TRBV20-1 to TRBJ2-7; no reliable D call. Germline V lookup: CDR1 DFQATT, CDR2 SNEGSKA (reference sequence). Trimming shortened V by 4 bases and J by 4 bases, and 14 bases separated the two germline ends. This CDR3 has 13 residues. The CDR3 bases are TGCAGTGCTAACTGGGCCGCAGTGTACGAGCAGTACTTC. Amino acids: CSANWAAVYEQYF.

The chain is built from TRBV20-1 and TRBJ2-7, with D possibly matching TRBD2 (6 bases). Germline V gene lookup returns CDR1 DFQATT and CDR2 SNEGSKA (reference sequence). V dropped 0 bases and J dropped 3 bases, with 12 bases sitting between them. The CDR3 contains 14 residues. The DNA for the CDR3 is TGCAGTGCTAGAGATACGGGAGTTGACTACGAGCAGTACTTC. Its protein is CSARDTGVDYEQYF.

The chain is built from TRBV11-1 and TRBJ2-2; 14 bases agree with TRBD2. Germline V CDR1 and CDR2: SGHAT, FQDESV (reference sequence). The J segment lost 0 bases and the V segment lost 6 bases, leaving 12 bases of the junction unmatched. The CDR3 is 20 amino acids. CDR3 loop: CASRPRLAGGPLANTGELFF. In nucleotides, the CDR3 is TGTGCCAGCAGACCTCGACTAGCGGGAGGGCCCCTGGCGAACACCGGGGAGCTGTTTTTT.

This chain joins TRBV29-1 and TRBJ2-2, with D maybe TRBD2 (6 bases). In germline, CDR1 is SQVTM, CDR2 ANQGSEA. The CDR3 covers 14 residues. V was clipped by 3 bases and J by 5 bases, with 13 bases between them. The CDR3: CSVEGAGRTGELFF. The DNA for the CDR3 is TGCAGCGTTGAGGGCGCGGGAAGGACCGGGGAGCTGTTTTTT.

This chain joins TRBV7-9 and TRBJ2-7, with D possibly matching TRBD2 (6 bases). Germline V gene sequence: CDR1 SEHNR, CDR2 FQNEAQ (reference sequence). V lost 5 bases to trimming and J lost 1 base, with 12 bases between them. CDR3 length: 14 residues. The CDR3 DNA follows: TGTGCCAGCAGCCGTGAGGGACTGTCCTACGAGCAGTACTTC. This translates into CASSREGLSYEQYF.

This clonotype was seen more than once but under ten times. The V call is TRBV5-5, the J call TRBJ2-7; D may be TRBD1 (6 bases). The CDR3 consists of 15 residues. V was shortened by 7 bases and J by 0 bases, with 17 bases between the two germline ends. Germline CDR1 and CDR2: SGHKS and YYEKEE (reference sequence). The CDR3 DNA is TGTGCCAGCGGTGCTCTACAGGGTGACTCCTACGAGCAGTACTTC. This translates into CASGALQGDSYEQYF.

The table lists this clonotype with a few counts. V gene TRBV11-1 combines with J gene TRBJ2-4, with a weak D call TRBD2 (5 bases). This CDR3 has 14 amino acids. Germline-derived CDR1 and CDR2 are SGHAT and FQDESV (reference sequence). Deletions cut 3 bases from V and 6 bases from J, with 12 bases between. The CDR3 sequence: CASSLLDEGNIQYF. CDR3 nucleotide sequence: TGTGCCAGCAGCTTGCTAGATGAGGGAAACATTCAGTACTTC.

This chain links TRBV7-9 with TRBJ2-3; TRBD2 is a possible D gene (5 bases). The V gene lost 5 bases and the J gene lost 0 bases, with 15 bases spanning the gap. This CDR3 is built from 16 residues. Germline V lookup: CDR1 SEHNR, CDR2 FQNEAQ (reference sequence). The CDR3 DNA sequence: TGTGCCAGCAGCGCCCGGGATTCGAAAAGCACAGATACGCAGTATTTT. It yields the protein CASSARDSKSTDTQYF. The variable domain in full, with the rest retrieved from reference TRBV7-9 and TRBJ2-3, is DTGVSQNPRHKITKRGQNVTFRCDPISEHNRLYWYRQTLGQGPEFLTYFQNEAQLEKSRLLSDRFSAERPKGSFSTLEIQRTEQGDSAMYLCASSARDSKSTDTQYFGPGTRLTVL.

The chain has TRBV3-1 and TRBJ2-3; 11 nucleotides line up with TRBD2. The length of the CDR3 is 18 residues. With V trimmed by 3 bases and J by 2 bases, 10 bases remained unmatched. Germline-derived CDR1 and CDR2 are LGHDT and YNNKEL (reference sequence). The CDR3 DNA sequence: TGTGCCAGCAGCCATGAGGTAGCGGGAGGGTTCCTCACAGATACGCAGTATTTT. Residues: CASSHEVAGGFLTDTQYF.

The CDR3 region is CASSQRDKPGGASDEQYF. The CDR3 DNA reads TGTGCCAGCAGCCAAAGGGACAAGCCAGGGGGCGCGTCCGACGAGCAGTACTTC. The V gene is TRBV14, the J gene TRBJ2-7, with 8 positions matching TRBD1. The CDR3 is 18 amino acids. Per the germline V gene, CDR1 is SGHDN and CDR2 is FVKESK. V shed 2 bases, J shed 5 bases, and the junction held 17 bases outside the gene matches.

This chain uses TRBV5-5 with TRBJ2-7, with TRBD1 identical over 9 bases. V trimming: 4 bases; J trimming: 3 bases; junction bases outside the gene matches: 11. The CDR3 is 16 residues long. Germline lookup yields CDR1 SGHKS and CDR2 YYEKEE (reference sequence). CDR3 sequence: CASSETGTGLGYEQYF. The DNA of the CDR3 is TGTGCCAGCAGCGAAACCGGGACAGGGCTGGGCTACGAGCAGTACTTC.